A single sample gave rise to the 25 T cell receptor beta chains below, sequenced in a study of T-cell reconstitution after alpha-beta-depleted transplantation in children listed by TCRdb under 2016. What the treatment or condition label conveys for this sample: allogeneic hematopoietic cell transplantation with graft depleted of TCRalphabeta T cells and CD19 B cells. The library was made by PCR. The data were produced on an Illumina HiSeq 2500. TCR library preparation used molecular barcoding, with unique molecular identifiers applied to normalize quantification of the TCRbeta repertoire. In TCRdb, the public reads were trimmed at Q25 with fastp and aligned with MiXCR, with productive beta chains retained. Here each entry gathers all rows of one CDR3 protein and keeps the most common genes and DNA. The sample table lists approximately 150,000 distinct CDR3 sequences, more than 8% of them with a count of one. The ten largest clones capture over 15% of the sample.

This material consisted of PBMCs, mostly from graft donor cells, taken 180 days after TCRalphabeta/CD19-depleted stem cell transplant. The receptor source for this set is a female patient between 2 and 15 years old who had a stem cell transplant for congenital amegakaryocytic thrombocytopenia, so the T cells may come from the graft donor.

This clonotype was seen only a few times. The chain has TRBV18 and TRBJ1-1; D possibly corresponds to TRBD1 (5 bases). Germline-derived CDR1 and CDR2 are KGHSH and LQKENI. This CDR3 comprises 14 residues. V gave up 0 bases and J gave up 4 bases, with 9 bases separating them. The CDR3 nucleotides read TGTGCCAGCTCACCACCGAACGGGGGCACTGAAGCTTTCTTT. This gives the protein CASSPPNGGTEAFF.

This clonotype was seen at least ten times. V is TRBV5-1 and J is TRBJ2-7; 9 nucleotides align to TRBD2. Germline V CDR1 and CDR2: SGHRS, YFSETQ. CDR3 length equals 17 residues. With V trimmed by 1 base and J by 2 bases, 10 bases remained unmatched. DNA of the CDR3: TGCGCCAGCAGCTTGCGTGCTAGCGGGGCGCCACCCTACGAGCAGTACTTC. Protein sequence: CASSLRASGAPPYEQYF. Together with reference TRBV5-1 and TRBJ2-7, the CDR3 gives the full variable domain: KAGVTQTPRYLIKTRGQQVTLSCSPISGHRSVSWYQQTPGQGLQFLFEYFSETQRNKGNFPGRFSGRQFSNSRSEMNVSTLELGDSALYLCASSLRASGAPPYEQYFGPGTRLTVT.

This clonotype came up many times. CDR3 sequence: CASSLTGGGPNIQYF. CDR3 coding DNA: TGTGCCAGCAGCCTAACAGGGGGCGGTCCCAACATTCAGTACTTC. V usage is TRBV5-5 and J usage is TRBJ2-4, with TRBD1 identical over 9 bases. The CDR3 consists of 15 residues. Germline V gene sequence: CDR1 SGHKS, CDR2 YYEKEE (reference sequence). With 4 bases clipped from V and 7 bases from J, the junction kept 9 bases outside the gene matches.

This clonotype was counted many times. The chain combines TRBV12-3 or TRBV12-4 with TRBJ1-1; 8 positions agree with TRBD1. Unmatched junction bases numbered 2, after V lost 4 bases and J lost 4 bases. The CDR3 has 13 residues. In nucleotides, the CDR3 is TGTGCCAGCAGTTCCGGACAGGGCACTGAAGCTTTCTTT. Amino acids: CASSSGQGTEAFF.

This clonotype was seen many times. This sequence joins TRBV11-2 and TRBJ2-3; 9 bases are shared with TRBD2. V shed 5 bases, J shed 14 bases, and the junction held 14 bases outside the gene matches. The germline CDR1 and CDR2 sequences are SGHAT and FQNNGV. The CDR3 spans 14 residues. CDR3 protein: CASSPRSSGRGTYF. In DNA, the CDR3 is TGTGCCAGCAGCCCGCGAAGTAGCGGGAGAGGAACGTATTTT.

This clonotype has a handful of counts. V is TRBV20-1 and J is TRBJ1-2; D remains ambiguous. The CDR3 covers 13 residues. Between the trimmed V and J ends, which lost 1 base and 6 bases, there was a span of 12 bases. The germline V gene encodes CDR1 DFQATT and CDR2 SNEGSKA (reference sequence). The CDR3 loop is CSARALERDGYTF. The CDR3, as DNA: TGCAGTGCTAGAGCGTTAGAGAGGGATGGCTACACCTTC.

This clonotype was picked up many times. The gene calls are TRBV7-3 and TRBJ2-3; TRBD2 aligns across 11 bases. The V gene end was trimmed by 4 bases and the J gene end by 2 bases; junction bases not matched to a gene: 5. This CDR3 is 16 amino acids long. Germline V gene lookup returns CDR1 SGHTA and CDR2 FQGTGA. The CDR3 protein is CASSWGTSGFTDTQYF. The CDR3 DNA follows: TGTGCCAGCAGCTGGGGGACTAGCGGATTCACAGATACGCAGTATTTT.

This clonotype was seen a few times. This chain joins TRBV28 and TRBJ2-3; D may be TRBD1 or TRBD2 (5 bases each). V lost 4 bases, J lost 6 bases, and 20 bases lay in between. CDR1 and CDR2 from the germline V gene are MDHEN and SYDVKM. This CDR3 is built from 16 residues. The CDR3 DNA reads TGTGCCAGCAGTTCCCCTCCGGGACCCGCCCTCGATACGCAGTATTTT. It is translated as CASSSPPGPALDTQYF. Using reference TRBV28 and TRBJ2-3 for the parts outside the CDR3, the full variable domain is DVKVTQSSRYLVKRTGEKVFLECVQDMDHENMFWYRQDPGLGLRLIYFSYDVKMKEKGDIPEGYSVSREKKERFSLILESASTNQTSMYLCASSSPPGPALDTQYFGPGTRLTVL.

This clonotype was seen ten or more times. The gene calls are TRBV15 and TRBJ1-6, with D unclear. CDR1 and CDR2 (germline): LNHNV, YYDKDF (reference sequence). With 0 bases removed from V and 9 bases from J, the gap between germline ends came to 6 bases. The CDR3 covers 13 residues. The CDR3 nucleotides read TGTGCCACCAGCAGAGATGGTGGTTCACCCCTCCACTTT. It is translated as CATSRDGGSPLHF.

This chain joins TRBV6-1 and TRBJ2-5; D is possibly TRBD2 (5 bases). There are 15 residues in the CDR3. Germline V gives CDR1 MNHNS, CDR2 SASEGT. Trimming removed 3 bases from V and 3 bases from J, with 14 bases in between. The CDR3 region has the DNA TGTGCCAGCAGTGAGACTACACACCGAAAAGAGACCCAGTACTTC. Translating gives CASSETTHRKETQYF.

This clonotype appeared many times. The rearrangement links TRBV5-1 to TRBJ2-3, with TRBD2 matching 9 bases. The length of the CDR3 is 15 residues. The V gene's germline CDR1 is SGHRS and CDR2 YFSETQ. Unmatched junction bases numbered 4, after V lost 0 bases and J lost 5 bases. The CDR3 protein is CASSLVAGVLDTQYF. For the CDR3, the DNA is TGCGCCAGCAGCTTGGTAGCGGGAGTGTTAGATACGCAGTATTTT.

This rearrangement joins TRBV29-1 to TRBJ1-2; weak D call: TRBD1 (6 bases). Germline values: CDR1 SQVTM, CDR2 ANQGSEA. Trimming took off 7 bases at V and 1 base at J, with 13 bases between the two ends. The CDR3 totals 13 residues. CDR3 sequence: CSAGTRYNYGYTF. In DNA form, the CDR3 reads TGCAGCGCCGGGACAAGGTATAACTATGGCTACACCTTC. Full variable domain (outside the CDR3, taken from reference TRBV29-1 and TRBJ1-2): SAVISQKPSRDICQRGTSLTIQCQVDSQVTMMFWYRQQPGQSLTLIATANQGSEATYESGFVIDKFPISRPNLTFSTLTVSNMSPEDSSIYLCSAGTRYNYGYTFGSGTRLTVV.

In this sample, this clonotype turned up many times. The J gene is TRBJ1-5, the V gene TRBV10-3; TRBD1 is a possible D gene (6 bases). Trimming removed 1 base at V and 1 base at J, with 8 bases between. The germline gives CDR1 ENHRY, CDR2 SYGVKD. There are 15 residues in the CDR3. The CDR3 region is CAISEFDRSNQPQHF. The CDR3 bases are TGTGCCATCAGTGAGTTTGACAGGAGCAATCAGCCCCAGCATTTT.

The chain combines TRBV5-1 with TRBJ2-3, with TRBD2 identical over 8 bases. The CDR3 is 15 amino acids. Losses at the gene ends were 4 bases for V and 1 base for J; bases not matched to a gene: 5. Per germline, CDR1 SGHRS and CDR2 YFSETQ. The CDR3 here is CASSLRGGGTDTQYF. Written as DNA, the CDR3 is TGCGCCAGCAGCCTTCGGGGGGGGGGCACAGATACGCAGTATTTT.

The chain is built from TRBV7-9 and TRBJ2-1; D possibly corresponds to TRBD2 (5 bases). CDR1 and CDR2 from the germline V gene are SEHNR and FQNEAQ (reference sequence). The V end was cut by 4 bases, the J end by 7 bases, with 11 bases between. There are 13 residues in the CDR3. Here the CDR3 DNA reads TGTGCCAGCAGCTCGGGCGGGTTGAATGAGCAGTTCTTC. Protein product: CASSSGGLNEQFF.

V gene TRBV11-2 combines with J gene TRBJ2-7; either TRBD1 or TRBD2 may fit D (5 bases each). The CDR3 sequence is 15 residues long. Germline CDR1 reads SGHAT; CDR2 reads FQNNGV. Trimming stripped 0 bases from V and 1 base from J, with 10 bases between. CDR3 bases: TGTGCCAGCAGCTTAGATCCGGGACCGTCCTACGAGCAGTACTTC. Residues: CASSLDPGPSYEQYF.

This clonotype was found many times. Here the CDR3 reads CASSQGVRILNTEAFF. The CDR3 DNA is TGCGCCAGCAGCCAGGGGGTCAGGATTTTGAACACTGAAGCTTTCTTT. V gene TRBV4-1 combines with J gene TRBJ1-1; D possibly corresponds to TRBD1 (5 bases). V was shortened by 3 bases and J by 0 bases, with 14 bases between the two germline ends. This CDR3 spans 16 amino acids. Germline loops: CDR1 MGHRA, CDR2 YSYEKL.

This clonotype was counted many times. V and J are TRBV7-7 and TRBJ2-2; D remains unclear. The CDR3 has 13 residues. Germline values: CDR1 SSHAT, CDR2 FNYEAQ (reference sequence). V lost 3 bases and J 6 bases, leaving 8 bases between the germline ends. The DNA for the CDR3 is TGTGCCAGCAGCTTGTCAGGTCCCGGGGAGCTGTTTTTT. It yields the protein CASSLSGPGELFF.

This chain uses TRBV7-2 with TRBJ1-5, with TRBD1 as a possible D gene (5 bases). Trimming left V 2 bases short and J 3 bases short, with 11 bases between. The CDR3 loop spans 15 amino acids. Germline V gives CDR1 SGHTA, CDR2 FQGNSA. CDR3 amino acids: CASSLRGDDNQPQHF. CDR3 DNA: TGTGCCAGCAGCTTACGAGGGGATGACAATCAGCCCCAGCATTTT. Full variable domain (remainder filled in from reference TRBV7-2 and TRBJ1-5): GAGVSQSPSNKVTEKGKDVELRCDPISGHTALYWYRQSLGQGLEFLIYFQGNSAPDKSGLPSDRFSAERTGGSVSTLTIQRTQQEDSAVYLCASSLRGDDNQPQHFGDGTRLSIL.

In this sample, this clonotype turned up many times. This chain links TRBV7-8 with TRBJ2-4, with a possible D match to TRBD2 (6 bases). There are 14 residues in the CDR3. V was pared by 5 bases and J by 4 bases, with 12 bases between. Germline assignment: CDR1 SGHVS and CDR2 FQNEAQ. The CDR3 coding sequence is TGTGCCAGCAGCCGTCGGGACTTAAAAAACATTCAGTACTTC. Its protein is CASSRRDLKNIQYF.

The chain uses TRBV20-1 and TRBJ1-6; TRBD1 matches 10 bases. V shed 3 bases, J shed 0 bases, and the junction held 2 bases outside the gene matches. This CDR3 comprises 16 residues. Germline V gene data show CDR1 as DFQATT and CDR2 as SNEGSKA (reference sequence). CDR3 nucleotide sequence: TGCAGTGCTAGGGACAGGGGGAGCTCCTATAATTCACCCCTCCACTTT. This gives the protein CSARDRGSSYNSPLHF.

There are many counts of this clonotype. The chain links TRBV5-1 to TRBJ2-7; D not certain. This CDR3 has 12 residues. CDR1 is SGHRS and CDR2 is YFSETQ in the germline V gene. The V end was cut by 4 bases, the J end by 11 bases, with 16 bases between. CDR3 in DNA: TGCGCCAGCAGCCCGGATCTCGAGGCGAAGTACTTC. Translating it yields CASSPDLEAKYF.

This clonotype was detected many times. V gene TRBV3-1 combines with J gene TRBJ2-7; 9 bases match TRBD2. The CDR3 totals 15 residues. V lost 1 base, J lost 7 bases, and 8 bases stayed unmatched. Per the germline V gene, CDR1 is LGHDT and CDR2 is YNNKEL (reference sequence). The CDR3 here is CASSQGLAAVGEQYF. Here the CDR3 DNA reads TGTGCCAGCAGCCAAGGACTAGCGGCGGTTGGGGAGCAGTACTTC.

V and J are TRBV18 and TRBJ1-2; D remains ambiguous. The germline V gene encodes CDR1 KGHSH and CDR2 LQKENI. V lost 2 bases to trimming and J lost 2 bases, with 6 bases between them. CDR3 size: 13 residues. The CDR3 region is CASSPSENYGYTF. The CDR3 nucleotides read TGTGCCAGCTCACCATCAGAAAACTATGGCTACACCTTC.

This clonotype has at least ten counts. The chain combines TRBV6-6 with TRBJ2-1; D is unresolved. V was pared by 2 bases and J by 4 bases, with 6 bases between. Germline V gives CDR1 MNHNY, CDR2 SVGAGI (reference sequence). This CDR3 has 13 amino acids. CDR3 in amino acids: CASSYGPYNEQFF. DNA of the CDR3: TGTGCCAGCAGTTACGGCCCGTACAATGAGCAGTTCTTC.